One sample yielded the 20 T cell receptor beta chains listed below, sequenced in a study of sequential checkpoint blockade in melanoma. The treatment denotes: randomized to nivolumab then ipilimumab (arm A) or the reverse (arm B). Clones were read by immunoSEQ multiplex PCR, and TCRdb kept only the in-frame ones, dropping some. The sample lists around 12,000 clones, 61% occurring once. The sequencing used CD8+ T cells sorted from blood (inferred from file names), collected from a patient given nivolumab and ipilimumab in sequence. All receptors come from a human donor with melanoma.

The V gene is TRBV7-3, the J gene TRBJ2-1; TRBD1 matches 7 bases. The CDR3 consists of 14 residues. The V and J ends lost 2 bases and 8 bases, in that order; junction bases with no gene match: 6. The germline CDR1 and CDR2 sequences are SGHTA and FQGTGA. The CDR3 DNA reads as TGTGCCAGCAGCTTATGGGACAGATCTGATGAGCAGTTCTTC. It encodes CASSLWDRSDEQFF. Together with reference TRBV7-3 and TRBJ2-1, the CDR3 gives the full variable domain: GAGVSQTPSNKVTEKGKYVELRCDPISGHTALYWYRQSLGQGPEFLIYFQGTGAADDSGLPNDRFFAVRPEGSVSTLKIQRTERGDSAVYLCASSLWDRSDEQFFGPGTRLTVL.

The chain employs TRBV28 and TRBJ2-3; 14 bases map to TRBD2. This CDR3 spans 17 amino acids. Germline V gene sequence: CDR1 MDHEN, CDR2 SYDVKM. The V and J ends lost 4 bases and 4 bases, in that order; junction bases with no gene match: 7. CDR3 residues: CASSSLRLAGGPDTQYF. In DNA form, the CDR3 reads TGTGCCAGCAGTTCGCTAAGACTAGCGGGAGGGCCAGATACGCAGTATTTT.

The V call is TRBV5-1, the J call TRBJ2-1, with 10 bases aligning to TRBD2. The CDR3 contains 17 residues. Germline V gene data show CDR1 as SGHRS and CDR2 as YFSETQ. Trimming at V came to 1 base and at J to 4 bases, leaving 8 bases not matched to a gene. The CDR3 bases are TGCGCCAGCAGCTTGCAGGCTAGCGGGAGAATATACAATGAGCAGTTCTTC. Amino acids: CASSLQASGRIYNEQFF.

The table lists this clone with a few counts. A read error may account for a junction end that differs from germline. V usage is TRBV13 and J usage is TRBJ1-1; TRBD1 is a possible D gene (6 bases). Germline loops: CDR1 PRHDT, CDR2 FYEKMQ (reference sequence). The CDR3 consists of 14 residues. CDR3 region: CASRPGQTNIEAFF. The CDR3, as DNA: TGTGCCAGCAGGCCCGGACAGACGAACATTGAAGCTTTCTTT.

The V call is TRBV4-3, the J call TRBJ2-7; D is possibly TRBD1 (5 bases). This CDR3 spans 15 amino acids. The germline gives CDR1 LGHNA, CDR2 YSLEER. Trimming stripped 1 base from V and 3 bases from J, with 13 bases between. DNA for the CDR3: TGCGCCAGCAGCCAAGCCAACAGGTTAGGCTACGAGCAGTACTTC. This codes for CASSQANRLGYEQYF.

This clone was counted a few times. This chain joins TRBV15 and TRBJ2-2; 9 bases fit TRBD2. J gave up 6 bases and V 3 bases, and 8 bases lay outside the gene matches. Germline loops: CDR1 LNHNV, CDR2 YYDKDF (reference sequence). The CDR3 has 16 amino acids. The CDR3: CATSRMGGGRAGELFF. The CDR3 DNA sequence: TGTGCCACCAGCAGGATGGGGGGCGGGAGGGCCGGGGAGCTGTTTTTT. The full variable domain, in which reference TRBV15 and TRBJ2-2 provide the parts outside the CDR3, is DAMVIQNPRYQVTQFGKPVTLSCSQTLNHNVMYWYQQKSSQAPKLLFHYYDKDFNNEADTPDNFQSRRPNTSFCFLDIRSPGLGDTAMYLCATSRMGGGRAGELFFGEGSRLTVL.

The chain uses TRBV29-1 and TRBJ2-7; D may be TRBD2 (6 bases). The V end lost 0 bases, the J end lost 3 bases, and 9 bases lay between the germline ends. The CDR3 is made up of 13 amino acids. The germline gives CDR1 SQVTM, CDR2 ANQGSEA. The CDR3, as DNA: TGCAGCGTTGAAGATCTGGGGGGCTACGAGCAGTACTTC. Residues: CSVEDLGGYEQYF.

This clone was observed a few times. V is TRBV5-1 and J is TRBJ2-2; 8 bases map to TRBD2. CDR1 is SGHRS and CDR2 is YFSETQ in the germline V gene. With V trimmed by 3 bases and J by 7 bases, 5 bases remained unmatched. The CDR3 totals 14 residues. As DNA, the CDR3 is TGCGCCAGCAGCTCGGGACTAGAAGTCGGGGAGCTGTTTTTT. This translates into CASSSGLEVGELFF.

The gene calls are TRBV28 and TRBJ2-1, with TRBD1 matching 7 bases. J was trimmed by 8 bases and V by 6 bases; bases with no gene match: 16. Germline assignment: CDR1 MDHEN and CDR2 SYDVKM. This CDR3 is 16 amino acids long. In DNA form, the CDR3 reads TGTGCCAGCAGACGCTCTTTCGGGGACAGCCTAGATGAGCAGTTCTTC. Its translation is CASRRSFGDSLDEQFF.

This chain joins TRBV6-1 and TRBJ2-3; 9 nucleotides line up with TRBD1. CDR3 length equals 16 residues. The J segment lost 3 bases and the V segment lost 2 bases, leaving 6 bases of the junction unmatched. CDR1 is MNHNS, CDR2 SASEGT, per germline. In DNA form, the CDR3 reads TGTGCCAGCAGTGAATGGGACAGGGAGGGTACAGATACGCAGTATTTT. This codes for CASSEWDREGTDTQYF.

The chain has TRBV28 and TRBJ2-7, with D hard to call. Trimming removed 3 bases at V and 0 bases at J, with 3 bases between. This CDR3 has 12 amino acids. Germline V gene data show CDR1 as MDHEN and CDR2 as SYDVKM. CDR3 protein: CASSLSSYEQYF. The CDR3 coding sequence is TGTGCCAGCAGTTTGAGCTCCTACGAGCAGTACTTC.

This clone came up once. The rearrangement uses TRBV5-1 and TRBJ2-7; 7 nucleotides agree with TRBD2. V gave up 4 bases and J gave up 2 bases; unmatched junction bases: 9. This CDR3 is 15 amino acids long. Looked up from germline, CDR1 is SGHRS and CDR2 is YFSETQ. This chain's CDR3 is CASSPELGLAYEQYF. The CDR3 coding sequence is TGCGCCAGCAGCCCAGAACTAGGACTAGCCTACGAGCAGTACTTC.

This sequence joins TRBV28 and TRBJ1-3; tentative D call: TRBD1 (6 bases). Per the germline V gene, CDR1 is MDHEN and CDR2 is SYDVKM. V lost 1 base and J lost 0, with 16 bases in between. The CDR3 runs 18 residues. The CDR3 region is CASSLSTTTGYSGNTIYF. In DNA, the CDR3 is TGTGCCAGCAGTTTATCTACGACTACAGGGTACTCTGGAAACACCATATATTTT.

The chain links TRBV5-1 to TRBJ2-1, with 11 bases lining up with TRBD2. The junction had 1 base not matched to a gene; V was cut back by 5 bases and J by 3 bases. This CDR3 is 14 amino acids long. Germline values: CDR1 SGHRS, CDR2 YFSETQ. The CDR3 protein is CASRTSGNYNEQFF. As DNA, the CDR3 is TGCGCCAGCAGGACTAGCGGGAACTACAATGAGCAGTTCTTC. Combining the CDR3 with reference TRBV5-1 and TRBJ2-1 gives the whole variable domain KAGVTQTPRYLIKTRGQQVTLSCSPISGHRSVSWYQQTPGQGLQFLFEYFSETQRNKGNFPGRFSGRQFSNSRSEMNVSTLELGDSALYLCASRTSGNYNEQFFGPGTRLTVL.

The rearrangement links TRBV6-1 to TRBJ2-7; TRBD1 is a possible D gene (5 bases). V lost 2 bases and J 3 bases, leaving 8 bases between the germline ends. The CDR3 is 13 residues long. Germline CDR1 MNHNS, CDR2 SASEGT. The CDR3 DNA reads TGTGCCAGCAGTGAATTCAGGGTCTACGAGCAGTACTTC. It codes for CASSEFRVYEQYF.

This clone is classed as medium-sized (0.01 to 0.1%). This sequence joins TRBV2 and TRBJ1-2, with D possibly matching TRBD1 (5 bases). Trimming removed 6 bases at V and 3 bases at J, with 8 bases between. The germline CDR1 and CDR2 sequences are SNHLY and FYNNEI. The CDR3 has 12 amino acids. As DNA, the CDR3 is TGTGCCAGCAGCCAGGGTTACTATGGCTACACCTTC. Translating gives CASSQGYYGYTF.

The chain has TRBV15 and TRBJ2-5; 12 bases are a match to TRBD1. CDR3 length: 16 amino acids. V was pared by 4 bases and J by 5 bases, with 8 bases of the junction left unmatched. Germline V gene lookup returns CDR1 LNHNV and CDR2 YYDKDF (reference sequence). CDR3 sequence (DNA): TGTGCCACCAGCATGTTCGGGACAGGGGGCGCGGAGACCCAGTACTTC. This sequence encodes CATSMFGTGGAETQYF.

The CDR3 DNA reads as TGTGCCAGCAGCCTCGGGACAGGCCCCTACGAGCAGTACTTC. This translates into CASSLGTGPYEQYF. The J gene is TRBJ2-7, the V gene TRBV9; 8 positions agree with TRBD1. The V gene's germline CDR1 is SGDLS and CDR2 YYNGEE. J gave up 2 bases and V 4 bases, and 5 bases lay outside the gene matches. This CDR3 is 14 amino acids long.

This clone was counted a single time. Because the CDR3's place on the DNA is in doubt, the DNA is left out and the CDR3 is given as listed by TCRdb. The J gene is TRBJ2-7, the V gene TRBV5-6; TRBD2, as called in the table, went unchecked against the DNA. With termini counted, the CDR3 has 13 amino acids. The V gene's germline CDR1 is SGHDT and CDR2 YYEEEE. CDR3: CASSFGGGAERYF.

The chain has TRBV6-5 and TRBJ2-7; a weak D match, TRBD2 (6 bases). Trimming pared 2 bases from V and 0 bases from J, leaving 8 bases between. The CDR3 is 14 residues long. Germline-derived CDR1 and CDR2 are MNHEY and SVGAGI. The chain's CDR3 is CASSYKRVSYEQYF. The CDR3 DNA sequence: TGTGCCAGCAGTTACAAGCGGGTCTCCTACGAGCAGTACTTC.